The 18 T cell receptor beta chains reported below all come from one sample, sequenced in a study of T cell responses to AZD1222 COVID-19 vaccine. This table comes from immunoSEQ multiplex PCR, and its TCRdb copy is limited to in-frame clones, with some not included. Found here are fewer than 200,000 clones, about 87% of them singletons; the top ten hold under 6.5%. The material sequenced was peripheral blood, taken on day 0 of AZD1222 vaccination. These receptors were obtained from an adult in good health.

The J gene is TRBJ2-1, the V gene TRBV5-4; D is uncertain. Germline assignment: CDR1 SGHNT and CDR2 YYREEE (reference sequence). Deletions cut 2 bases from V and 4 bases from J, with 13 bases between. This CDR3 spans 15 amino acids. Written as DNA, the CDR3 is TGTGCCAGCAGCTTTCAGGAGCGCCGATACAATGAGCAGTTCTTC. Amino acids: CASSFQERRYNEQFF.

As concerns this clone: At one end, the junction sequence differs from germline, possibly due to a read error. The chain has TRBV10-1 and TRBJ2-7; either TRBD1 or TRBD2 may fit D (5 bases each). CDR1 is WNHNN and CDR2 is SYGVQD in the germline V gene (reference sequence). The CDR3 is 13 amino acids. The CDR3 DNA sequence: TGCGCCAGCAGTGAGTCGACGGGGCTAGTCCAAGACTTC. As protein: CASSESTGLVQDF.

The CDR3 DNA reads as TGTGCCTGGAGTAAAGGACTAGCGGGAGCCAAAAACATTCAGTACTTC. It encodes CAWSKGLAGAKNIQYF. The chain employs TRBV30 and TRBJ2-4, with 11 bases lining up with TRBD2. The CDR3 runs 16 residues. The V and J ends lost 2 bases and 0 bases, in that order; junction bases with no gene match: 3. Germline assignment: CDR1 GTSNPN and CDR2 SVGIG (reference sequence).

The chain has TRBV28 and TRBJ1-5; 7 bases align to TRBD1. Trimming at V came to 5 bases and at J to 7 bases, leaving 8 bases not matched to a gene. The length of the CDR3 is 14 residues. Germline loops: CDR1 MDHEN, CDR2 SYDVKM. The CDR3 reads CASSPGQVGQPQHF. In DNA form, the CDR3 reads TGTGCCAGCAGTCCCGGACAGGTGGGACAGCCCCAGCATTTT.

This clone appeared once. The chain carries TRBV28 and TRBJ1-5, with 8 bases fitting TRBD1. Germline V gives CDR1 MDHEN, CDR2 SYDVKM. This CDR3 has 14 residues. The junction had 8 bases not matched to a gene; V was cut back by 10 bases and J by 3 bases. CDR3 DNA sequence: TGTGCCATCCAACGGGGACAGGTCAATCAGCCCCAGCATTTT. This sequence encodes CAIQRGQVNQPQHF.

The genes are TRBV19 and TRBJ2-7, with TRBD1 as a possible D gene (6 bases). The V gene's germline CDR1 is LNHDA and CDR2 SQIVND (reference sequence). V lost 3 bases, J lost 3 bases, and 12 bases lay in between. CDR3 length: 14 residues. The CDR3 loop is CASSIGTRGYEQYF. The CDR3 nucleotides read TGTGCCAGTAGTATCGGGACACGCGGCTACGAGCAGTACTTC.

The V and J genes are TRBV30 and TRBJ1-6; 7 nucleotides match TRBD1. This CDR3 has 15 residues. Germline CDR1 reads GTSNPN; CDR2 reads SVGIG (reference sequence). Unmatched junction bases numbered 7, after V lost 3 bases and J lost 5 bases. The CDR3 protein is CAWREIQGNNSPLHF. The CDR3 nucleotides read TGTGCCTGGAGGGAAATACAGGGGAATAATTCACCCCTCCACTTT.

The chain couples TRBV19 to TRBJ2-2, with 12 bases fitting TRBD2. This CDR3 has 16 amino acids. Germline CDR1 LNHDA, CDR2 SQIVND (reference sequence). With V trimmed by 5 bases and J by 7 bases, 8 bases remained unmatched. The CDR3 DNA is TGTGCCAGTAGTGGATCTAGCGGGAGGGCCCTCGGGGAGCTGTTTTTT. Encoded protein: CASSGSSGRALGELFF. Looking up the rest from reference TRBV19 and TRBJ2-2 gives the full variable domain: DGGITQSPKYLFRKEGQNVTLSCEQNLNHDAMYWYRQDPGQGLRLIYYSQIVNDFQKGDIAEGYSVSREKKESFPLTVTSAQKNPTAFYLCASSGSSGRALGELFFGEGSRLTVL.

The chain joins TRBV6-1 to TRBJ2-2; TRBD2 matches at 7 bases. CDR3 size: 19 residues. Losses at the gene ends were 0 bases for V and 9 bases for J; bases not matched to a gene: 19. Germline CDR1 MNHNS, CDR2 SASEGT. In nucleotides, the CDR3 is TGTGCCAGCAGTGAAGCTCTAGCGGCGGCCCAGCGGGCCAGCCGGGAGCTGTTTTTT. This encodes CASSEALAAAQRASRELFF.

This rearrangement joins TRBV5-1 to TRBJ2-7, with 9 positions matching TRBD1. The CDR3 contains 16 residues. Germline V gene lookup returns CDR1 SGHRS and CDR2 YFSETQ. V lost 4 bases and J lost 0; bases outside the gene matches: 8. Here the CDR3 DNA reads TGCGCCAGCAGCCCTACCGGGACAGGGAGCTCCTACGAGCAGTACTTC. Its translation: CASSPTGTGSSYEQYF.

CDR3 sequence reads: CASSWEHGYTF. CDR3 in DNA: TGTGCCAGCAGCTGGGAGCATGGCTACACCTTC. V is TRBV2 and J is TRBJ1-2, with D uncertain. Looked up from germline, CDR1 is SNHLY and CDR2 is FYNNEI. Trimming left V 6 bases short and J 6 bases short, with 8 bases between. CDR3 length equals 11 residues.

The J gene is TRBJ1-1, the V gene TRBV9, with D uncertain. The CDR3 spans 14 residues. The germline gives CDR1 SGDLS, CDR2 YYNGEE. V lost 0 bases to trimming and J lost 4 bases, with 10 bases between them. CDR3 sequence reads: CASSVGGWTTEAFF. DNA for the CDR3: TGTGCCAGCAGCGTAGGCGGCTGGACCACTGAAGCTTTCTTT.

This chain joins TRBV5-1 and TRBJ1-2; possible D gene TRBD1, 5 bases. This CDR3 has 15 amino acids. V dropped 4 bases and J dropped 0 bases, with 13 bases sitting between them. Germline lookup yields CDR1 SGHRS and CDR2 YFSETQ. The CDR3 sequence: CASSPGRDSNYGYTF. The CDR3 DNA is TGCGCCAGCAGCCCCGGGAGGGACTCTAACTATGGCTACACCTTC.

The rearrangement joins TRBV28 to TRBJ1-2; the D is unclear. Germline V gene data show CDR1 as MDHEN and CDR2 as SYDVKM. The CDR3 covers 12 residues. Trimming shortened V by 2 bases and J by 5 bases, and 6 bases separated the two germline ends. In nucleotides, the CDR3 is TGTGCCAGCAGTTTAGGGCCGTATGGCTACACCTTC. Its protein product is CASSLGPYGYTF.

The chain combines TRBV6-1 with TRBJ2-7; 8 positions agree with TRBD1. CDR3 size: 15 residues. Germline V gene lookup returns CDR1 MNHNS and CDR2 SASEGT. The junction had 7 bases not matched to a gene; V was cut back by 0 bases and J by 6 bases. CDR3 DNA sequence: TGTGCCAGCAGTGAAGCGGAGCAGGGGGCACGCGAGCAGTACTTC. Translated, it gives CASSEAEQGAREQYF.

The chain has TRBV7-3 and TRBJ1-2; the D gene is possibly TRBD1 (6 bases). The CDR3 contains 13 residues. Trimming took off 5 bases at V and 4 bases at J, with 11 bases between the two ends. Germline-derived CDR1 and CDR2 are SGHTA and FQGTGA. CDR3 amino acids: CASSTQGFYGYTF. The CDR3 coding sequence is TGTGCCAGCAGCACCCAGGGGTTCTATGGCTACACCTTC.

The chain employs TRBV7-9 and TRBJ2-3; D gene uncertain. V was cut by 4 bases and J by 4 bases, with 18 bases left in between. CDR3 size: 16 residues. In germline, CDR1 is SEHNR, CDR2 FQNEAQ (reference sequence). For the CDR3, the DNA is TGTGCCAGCAGCTATTCTCGTGGAGCCAGCGCAGATACGCAGTATTTT. This codes for CASSYSRGASADTQYF.

This chain connects TRBV2 to TRBJ1-5; the match to TRBD1 covers 9 bases. The CDR3 covers 18 residues. Losses at the gene ends were 7 bases for V and 3 bases for J; bases not matched to a gene: 16. From germline, CDR1 is SNHLY and CDR2 FYNNEI. This chain's CDR3 is CASTKEAGTGLYNQPQHF. The CDR3 DNA reads as TGTGCCAGCACCAAAGAAGCCGGGACAGGGTTATACAATCAGCCCCAGCATTTT. The full variable domain, with the rest looked up from reference TRBV2 and TRBJ1-5, is EPEVTQTPSHQVTQMGQEVILRCVPISNHLYFYWYRQILGQKVEFLVSFYNNEISEKSEIFDDQFSVERPDGSNFTLKIRSTKLEDSAMYFCASTKEAGTGLYNQPQHFGDGTRLSIL.